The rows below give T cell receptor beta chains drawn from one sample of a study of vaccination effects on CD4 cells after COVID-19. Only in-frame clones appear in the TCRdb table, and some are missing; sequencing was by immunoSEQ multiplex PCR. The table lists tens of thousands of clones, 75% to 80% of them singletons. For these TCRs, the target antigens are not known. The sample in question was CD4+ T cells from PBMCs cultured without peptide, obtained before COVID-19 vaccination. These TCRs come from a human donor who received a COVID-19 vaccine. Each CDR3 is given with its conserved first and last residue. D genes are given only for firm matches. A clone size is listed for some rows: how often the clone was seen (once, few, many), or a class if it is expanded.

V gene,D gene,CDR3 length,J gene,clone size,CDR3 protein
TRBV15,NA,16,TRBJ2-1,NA,CATSGRWAFRFDEQFF
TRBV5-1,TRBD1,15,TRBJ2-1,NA,CASSRGQGLDNEQFF
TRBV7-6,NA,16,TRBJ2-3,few,CASSSGVNHRGDTQYF
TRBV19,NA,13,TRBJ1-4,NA,CASSKATNEKLFF
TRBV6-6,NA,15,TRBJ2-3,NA,CASSYPGLGTDTQYF
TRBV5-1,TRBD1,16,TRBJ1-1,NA,CASSLTGGYMNTEAFF
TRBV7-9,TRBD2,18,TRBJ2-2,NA,CASSLRRKLAGRHEELFF
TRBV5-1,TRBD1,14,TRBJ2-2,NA,CASSADREDGELFF
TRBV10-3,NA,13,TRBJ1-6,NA,CATSRQGGSPLHF
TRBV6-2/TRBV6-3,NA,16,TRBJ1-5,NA,CASSYNTRQVNQPQHF
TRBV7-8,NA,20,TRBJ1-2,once,CASSLALPGQGLGSNYGYTF
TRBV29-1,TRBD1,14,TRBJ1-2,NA,CSALPGQGRYGYTF
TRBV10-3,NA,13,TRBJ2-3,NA,CAIRRLLTDTQYF
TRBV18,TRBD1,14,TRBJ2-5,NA,CASSPGTGGETQYF
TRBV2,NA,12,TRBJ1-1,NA,CASFRVNTEAFF
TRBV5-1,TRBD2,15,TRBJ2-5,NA,CASSKGLADQETQYF
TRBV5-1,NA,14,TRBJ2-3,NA,CASSLSMGGDTQYF
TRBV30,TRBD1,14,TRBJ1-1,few,CAWSGDSRSREAFF
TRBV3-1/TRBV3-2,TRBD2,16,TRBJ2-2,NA,CASSPGTSGLPRELFF
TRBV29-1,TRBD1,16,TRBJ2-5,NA,CSVGGAGTGQQETQYF
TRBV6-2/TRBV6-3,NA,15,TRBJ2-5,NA,CASSYSLGGQETQYF